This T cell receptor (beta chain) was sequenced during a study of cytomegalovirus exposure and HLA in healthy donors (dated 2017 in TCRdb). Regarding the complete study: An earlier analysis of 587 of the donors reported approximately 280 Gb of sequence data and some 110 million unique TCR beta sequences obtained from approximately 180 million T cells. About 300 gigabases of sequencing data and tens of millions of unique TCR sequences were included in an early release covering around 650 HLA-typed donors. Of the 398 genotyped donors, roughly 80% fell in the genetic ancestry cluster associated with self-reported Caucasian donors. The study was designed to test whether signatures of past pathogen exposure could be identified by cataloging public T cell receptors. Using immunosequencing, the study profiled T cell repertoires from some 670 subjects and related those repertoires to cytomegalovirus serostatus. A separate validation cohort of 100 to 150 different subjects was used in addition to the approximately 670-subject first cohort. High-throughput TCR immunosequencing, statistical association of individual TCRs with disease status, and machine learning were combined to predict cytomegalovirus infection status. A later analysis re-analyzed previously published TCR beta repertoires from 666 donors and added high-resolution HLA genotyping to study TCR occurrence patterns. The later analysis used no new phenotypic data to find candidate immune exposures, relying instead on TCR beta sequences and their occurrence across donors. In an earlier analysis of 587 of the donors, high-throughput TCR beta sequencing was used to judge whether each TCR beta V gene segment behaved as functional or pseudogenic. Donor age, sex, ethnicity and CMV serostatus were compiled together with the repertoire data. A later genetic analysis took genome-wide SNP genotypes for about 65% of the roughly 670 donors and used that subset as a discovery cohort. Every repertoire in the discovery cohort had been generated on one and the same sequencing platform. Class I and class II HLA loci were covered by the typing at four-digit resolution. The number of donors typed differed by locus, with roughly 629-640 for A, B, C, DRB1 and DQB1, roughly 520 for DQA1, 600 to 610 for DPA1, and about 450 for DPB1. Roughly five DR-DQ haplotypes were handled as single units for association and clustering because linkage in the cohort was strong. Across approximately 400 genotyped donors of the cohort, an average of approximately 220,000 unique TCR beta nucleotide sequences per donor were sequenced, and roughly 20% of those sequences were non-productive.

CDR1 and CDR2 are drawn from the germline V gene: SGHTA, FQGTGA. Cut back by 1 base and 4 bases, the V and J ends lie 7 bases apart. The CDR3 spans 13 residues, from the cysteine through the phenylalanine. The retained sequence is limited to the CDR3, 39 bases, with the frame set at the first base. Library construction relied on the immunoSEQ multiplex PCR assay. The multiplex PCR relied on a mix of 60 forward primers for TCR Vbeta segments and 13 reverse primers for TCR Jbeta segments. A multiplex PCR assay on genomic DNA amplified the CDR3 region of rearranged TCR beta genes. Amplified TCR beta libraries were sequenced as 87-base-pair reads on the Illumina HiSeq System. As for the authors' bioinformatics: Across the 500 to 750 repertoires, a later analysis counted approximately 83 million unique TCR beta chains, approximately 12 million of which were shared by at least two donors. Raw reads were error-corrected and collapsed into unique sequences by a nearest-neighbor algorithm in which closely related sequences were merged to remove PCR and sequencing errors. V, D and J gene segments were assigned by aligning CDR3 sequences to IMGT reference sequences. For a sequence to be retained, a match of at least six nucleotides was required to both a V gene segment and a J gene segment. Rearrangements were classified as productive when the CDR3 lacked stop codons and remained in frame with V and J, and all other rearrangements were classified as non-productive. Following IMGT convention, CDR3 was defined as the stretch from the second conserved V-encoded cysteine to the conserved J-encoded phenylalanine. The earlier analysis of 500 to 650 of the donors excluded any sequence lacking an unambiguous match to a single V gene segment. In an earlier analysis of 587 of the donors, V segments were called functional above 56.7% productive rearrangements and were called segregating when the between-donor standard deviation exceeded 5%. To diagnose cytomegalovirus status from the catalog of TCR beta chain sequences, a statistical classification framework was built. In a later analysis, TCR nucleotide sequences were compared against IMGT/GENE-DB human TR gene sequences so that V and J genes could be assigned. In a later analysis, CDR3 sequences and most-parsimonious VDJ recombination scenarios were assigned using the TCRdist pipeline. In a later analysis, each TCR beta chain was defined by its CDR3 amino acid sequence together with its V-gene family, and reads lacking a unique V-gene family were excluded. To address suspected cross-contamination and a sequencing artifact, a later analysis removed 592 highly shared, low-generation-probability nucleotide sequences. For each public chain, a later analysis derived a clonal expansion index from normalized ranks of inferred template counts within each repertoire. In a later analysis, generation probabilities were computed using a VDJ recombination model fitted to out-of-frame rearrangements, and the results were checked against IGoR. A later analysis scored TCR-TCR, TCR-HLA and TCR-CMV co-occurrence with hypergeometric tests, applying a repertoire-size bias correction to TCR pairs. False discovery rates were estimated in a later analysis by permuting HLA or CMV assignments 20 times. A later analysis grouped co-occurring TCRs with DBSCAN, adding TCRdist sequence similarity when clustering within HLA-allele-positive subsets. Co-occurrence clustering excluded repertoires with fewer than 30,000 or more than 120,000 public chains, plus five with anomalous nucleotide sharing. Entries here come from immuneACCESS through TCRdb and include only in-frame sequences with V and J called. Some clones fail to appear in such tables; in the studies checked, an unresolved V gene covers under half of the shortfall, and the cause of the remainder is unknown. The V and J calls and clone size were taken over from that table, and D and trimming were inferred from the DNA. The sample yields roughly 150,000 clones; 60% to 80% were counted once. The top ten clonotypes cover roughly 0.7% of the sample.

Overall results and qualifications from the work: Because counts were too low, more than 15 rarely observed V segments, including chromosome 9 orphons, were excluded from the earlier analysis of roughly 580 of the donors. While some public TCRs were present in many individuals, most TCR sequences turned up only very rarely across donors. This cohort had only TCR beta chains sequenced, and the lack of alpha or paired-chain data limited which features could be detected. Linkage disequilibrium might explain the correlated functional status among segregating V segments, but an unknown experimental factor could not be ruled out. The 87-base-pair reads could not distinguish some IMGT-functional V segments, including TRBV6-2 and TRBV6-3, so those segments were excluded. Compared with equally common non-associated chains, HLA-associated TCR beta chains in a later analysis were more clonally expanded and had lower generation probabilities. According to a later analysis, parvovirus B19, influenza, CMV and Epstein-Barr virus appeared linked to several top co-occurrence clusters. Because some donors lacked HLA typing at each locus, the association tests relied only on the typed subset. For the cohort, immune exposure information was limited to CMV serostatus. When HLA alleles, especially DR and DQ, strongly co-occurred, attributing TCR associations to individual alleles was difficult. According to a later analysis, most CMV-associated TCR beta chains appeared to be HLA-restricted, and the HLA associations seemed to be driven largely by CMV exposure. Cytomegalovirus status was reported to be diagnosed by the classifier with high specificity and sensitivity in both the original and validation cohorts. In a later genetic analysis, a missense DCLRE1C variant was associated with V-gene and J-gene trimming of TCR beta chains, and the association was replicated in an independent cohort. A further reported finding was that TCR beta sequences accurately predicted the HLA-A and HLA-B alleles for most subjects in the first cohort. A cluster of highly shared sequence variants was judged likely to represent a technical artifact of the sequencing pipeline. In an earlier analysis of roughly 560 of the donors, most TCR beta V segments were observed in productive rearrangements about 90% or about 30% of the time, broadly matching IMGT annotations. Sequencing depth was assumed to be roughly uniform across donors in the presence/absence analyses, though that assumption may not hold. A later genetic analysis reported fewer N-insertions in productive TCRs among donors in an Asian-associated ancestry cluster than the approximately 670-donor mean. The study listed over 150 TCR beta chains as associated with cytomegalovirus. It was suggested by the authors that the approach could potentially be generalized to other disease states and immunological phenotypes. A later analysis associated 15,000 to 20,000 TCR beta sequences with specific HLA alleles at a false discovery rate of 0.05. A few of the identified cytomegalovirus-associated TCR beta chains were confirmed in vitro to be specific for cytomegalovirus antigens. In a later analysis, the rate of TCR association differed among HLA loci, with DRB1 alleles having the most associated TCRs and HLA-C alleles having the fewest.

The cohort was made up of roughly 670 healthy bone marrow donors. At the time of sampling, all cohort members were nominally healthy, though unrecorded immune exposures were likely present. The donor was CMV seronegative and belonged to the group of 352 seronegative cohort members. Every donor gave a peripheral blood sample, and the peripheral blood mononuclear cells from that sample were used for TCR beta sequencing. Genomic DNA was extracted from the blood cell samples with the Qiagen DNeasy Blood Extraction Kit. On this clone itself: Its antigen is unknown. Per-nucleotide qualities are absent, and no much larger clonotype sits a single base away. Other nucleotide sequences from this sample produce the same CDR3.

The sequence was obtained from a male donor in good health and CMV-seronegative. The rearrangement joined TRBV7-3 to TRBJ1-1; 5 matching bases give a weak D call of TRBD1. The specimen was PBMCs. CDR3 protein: CASSLRQGTEAFF. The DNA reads TGTGCCAGCAGCTTAAGGCAGGGCACTGAAGCTTTCTTT. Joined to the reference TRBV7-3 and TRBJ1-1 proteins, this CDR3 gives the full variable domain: GAGVSQTPSNKVTEKGKYVELRCDPISGHTALYWYRQSLGQGPEFLIYFQGTGAADDSGLPNDRFFAVRPEGSVSTLKIQRTERGDSAVYLCASSLRQGTEAFFGQGTRLTVV.